This T cell receptor (beta chain) was captured by sequencing in a study of blood T cell repertoires in COVID-19. Looking at the study overall: Acute-phase and convalescent COVID-19 samples originated in the United States, Italy and Spain.

Germline CDR1 KGHDR, CDR2 SFDVKD. Trimming took off 4 bases at V and 5 bases at J, with 10 bases between the two ends. CDR3 length: 13 residues. A Seattle source enrolled patients during active infection and followed them longitudinally. TCRdb keeps only in-frame clones here, not all; method: immunoSEQ multiplex PCR. This table has 150,000 to 200,000 clones, roughly 82% appearing once. The specimen sequenced was peripheral blood. V usage is TRBV24-1 and J usage is TRBJ1-1, with D maybe TRBD1 (6 bases). This clonotype was obtained from a woman in her 40s with COVID-19, enrolled during active disease. The CDR3 coding sequence is TGTGCCACCAGTGAGGCAGGGGAGACTGAAGCTTTCTTT. Its protein is CATSEAGETEAFF.